This T cell receptor (beta chain) was documented in a study of vaccination effects on CD4 cells after COVID-19. Sequenced by immunoSEQ multiplex PCR; TCRdb stores in-frame clones only, minus some. The repertoire has 60,000 to 85,000 clones, about 67% of them found once; the top ten carry under 2%. As to this clone: Its antigen is undetermined.

Trimming removed 5 bases from V and 6 bases from J, with 16 bases in between. Germline V lookup: CDR1 SGHVS, CDR2 FQNEAQ. The CDR3 covers 15 residues. Sequencing followed a ViraFEST assay step that expanded antigen-specific CD4+ T cells with viral peptide pools. Following culture for around 10 days, CD4+ T cells were isolated. Either the mRNA-1273 or the BNT162b2 vaccine was given to participants as two doses. The sequence came from a human donor who received a COVID-19 vaccine. This chain uses TRBV7-8 with TRBJ1-4; unclear D gene. Specimen: CD4+ T cells from PBMCs cultured with HCoV-229E spike peptides, collected after COVID-19 vaccination. Here the CDR3 DNA reads TGTGCCAGCAGCCCAGCCCGGAGGATGGATGAAAAACTGTTTTTT. It yields the protein CASSPARRMDEKLFF.